This entry concerns a single T cell receptor (beta chain). Its target is not known. The CDR3 totals 16 residues. Trimming cost V 0 bases and J 3 bases, with 10 bases left between them. Germline CDR1 SGDLS, CDR2 YYNGEE. A second about 7 to 11 cycle PCR used barcoded and J-beta primers. Every sample gave at least 3 million paired-end reads containing CDR3. TCRdb re-called the 5' RACE reads with MiXCR, one entry per CDR3 protein. This sample has about 830,000 distinct CDR3 sequences, with around 62% found just once. The record originates from a study of blood T cells in healthy people across ages. Study results and limitations: Unsorted PBMC input precluded a conclusive naive versus antigen-experienced comparison. Researchers report that TCR beta diversity correlated strongly with naive T cell percentage. Per-million-T-cell TCR beta diversity fell roughly linearly with age.

This TCR came from a man aged 30-40 years in good health. Sequenced input: blood. The J gene is TRBJ2-6, the V gene TRBV9; D is possibly TRBD1 (6 bases). The CDR3 nucleotides read TGTGCCAGCAGCGTAGTGGGGGCTGGTGGGGCCAACGTCCTGACTTTC. This gives the protein CASSVVGAGGANVLTF. Based on the CDR3 plus reference TRBV9 and TRBJ2-6, the full variable domain is DSGVTQTPKHLITATGQRVTLRCSPRSGDLSVYWYQQSLDQGLQFLIQYYNGEERAKGNILERFSAQQFPDLHSELNLSSLELGDSALYFCASSVVGAGGANVLTFGAGSRLTVL.